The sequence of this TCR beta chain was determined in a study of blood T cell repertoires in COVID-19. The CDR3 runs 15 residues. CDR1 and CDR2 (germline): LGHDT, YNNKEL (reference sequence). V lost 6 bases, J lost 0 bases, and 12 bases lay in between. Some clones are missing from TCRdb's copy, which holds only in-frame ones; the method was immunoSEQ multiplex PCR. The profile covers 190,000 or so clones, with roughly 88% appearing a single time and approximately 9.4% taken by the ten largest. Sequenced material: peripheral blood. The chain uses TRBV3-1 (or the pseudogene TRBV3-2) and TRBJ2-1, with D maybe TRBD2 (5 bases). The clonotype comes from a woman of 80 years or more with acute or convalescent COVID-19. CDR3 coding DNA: TGTGCCAGCAGTCCCCCGGGGAGCTCCTACAATGAGCAGTTCTTC. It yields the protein CASSPPGSSYNEQFF.